What follows is one T cell receptor beta chain and its context. Its antigen is unknown. This specimen belongs to a study of T cells expressing NK-cell markers. Study overall: Seven of the eight sequenced donors were HCMV-seropositive; one was seronegative. Study results and caveats: In a group of roughly 6 donors, dominant NKG2C+ clonotypes represented about 1.0-7.0% of CD8+ T cells.

After re-calling the 5' RACE reads, TCRdb lists one entry per CDR3 protein, DNA absent. This sample's table reports approximately 420,000 distinct CDR3 sequences. The sequence was obtained from a woman aged 50 to 60 in good health. Sample: blood T cells: a sorted CD56 or NKG2C T cell subset, CD4+ or CD8+ T cells, or bulk PBMC T cells (not recorded which).

CDR3 amino acids: CASSFRSSGSSTDTQYF. This chain joins TRBV5-1 and TRBJ2-3. Germline CDR1 is SGHRS and CDR2 is YFSETQ. The CDR3 is 17 amino acids.